Described below is a single T cell receptor beta chain sequence and its context. This clone was found once. No cognate antigen has been identified for it. One base away there is no much larger clone; base qualities are not given. This entry comes from a study of radiotherapy plus CTLA-4 blockade in lung cancer (dated by TCRdb to the late 2010s). For the wider study: Among the enrolled patients, 15% to 20% had an objective response, and 25% to 40% reached disease control.

The junction shows trimming of 9 bases on V and 1 base on J, plus 16 bases between the germline ends. Counted from cysteine to phenylalanine, this CDR3 has 15 amino acids. Only the CDR3 DNA stays, 45 bases, in frame from base 1. CDR1 is given as MNHNY and CDR2 as SVGAGI, both from the germline V gene (reference sequence). Library preparation employed the immunoSEQ multiplex PCR assay. TCRdb stores this immuneACCESS table with in-frame sequences only. Part of the clones is absent; in the studies checked, under half of the shortfall reflects unresolved V genes, and no reason is known for the rest. For this sample there are 80,000 to 100,000 clones; 88% appear just once. More than 4.5% of the sample is held by the ten biggest clonotypes. What the authors observed across the whole study: Early dynamic changes in blood T cell clones, together with increased serum interferon-beta after radiation, were reported as the strongest predictors of response. After treatment with radiotherapy and ipilimumab, TCR clones that originated in tumors expanded in peripheral blood.

The study evaluated CTLA-4 blockade (ipilimumab) given together with focal radiation therapy in patients who had chemo-refractory metastatic non-small-cell lung cancer. The specimen was peripheral blood, collected from a patient treated with radiotherapy plus ipilimumab. This clonotype originated in a human donor with non-small cell lung cancer that progressed on radiotherapy plus ipilimumab. The chain joins TRBV6-6 to TRBJ2-4; the D segment could be TRBD2, given 5 matching bases. The DNA sequence is TGTGCCAGTGCCTCTCGGTCGGGGGCCAAAAACATTCAGTACTTC. Its product reads: CASASRSGAKNIQYF.